These 5 T cell receptor beta chains share one sample of origin, sequenced in a study of glioma-infiltrating T cells after dendritic cell vaccination (dated by TCRdb to the mid-2010s). The protocol used for the library was the immunoSEQ multiplex PCR assay. The table comes from immuneACCESS by way of TCRdb, which keeps in-frame sequences with V and J called. Part of the clones is missing from these tables; in studies checked, under half for an unresolved V gene and the rest for unknown reasons. This sample holds 80,000 to 95,000 clones; 85% were observed only once. The ten largest make up less than 3% of the sample. Sequences were derived from blood, sampled before dendritic cell vaccination. These TCRs come from a human donor with glioblastoma.

This chain joins TRBV10-3 and TRBJ2-1; 9 bases line up with TRBD2. The V segment lost 6 bases and the J segment 5 bases; nucleotides outside the gene matches: 8. In germline, CDR1 is ENHRY, CDR2 SYGVKD. This CDR3 is built from 15 residues. CDR3 protein: CAISPDLAGNNEQFF. CDR3 nucleotides: TGTGCCATCAGCCCTGACCTAGCGGGAAACAATGAGCAGTTCTTC.

This clone occurred once. The chain uses TRBV11-2 and TRBJ1-1, with TRBD1 matching 8 bases. The CDR3 totals 13 residues. Germline CDR1 reads SGHAT; CDR2 reads FQNNGV. The trim removed 3 bases at V and 11 bases at J, leaving 8 bases unmatched. CDR3 in DNA: TGTGCCAGCAGCTTGGAGCGGGACAGGCAGGCTTTCTTT. This gives the protein CASSLERDRQAFF.

The chain recombines TRBV5-1 with TRBJ2-5, with 15 bases identical to TRBD2. Looked up from germline, CDR1 is SGHRS and CDR2 is YFSETQ. This CDR3 region has 17 residues. V lost 3 bases, J lost 2 bases, and 5 bases stayed unmatched. Here the CDR3 reads CASSWGLAGGTQETQYF. The CDR3 DNA reads TGCGCCAGCAGCTGGGGACTAGCGGGGGGAACGCAAGAGACCCAGTACTTC.

The chain is built from TRBV21-1 and TRBJ2-7; the tabulated D call, TRBD2, remains unverified against the DNA. TRBV21-1 is listed as a pseudogene. CDR3 size: 14 residues. In nucleotides, the CDR3 is TGTGCCAGCAGCAAATCGCGGATATCCTACGAGCAGTACTTC. Its translation: CASSKSRISYEQYF.

The chain links TRBV25-1 to TRBJ1-1, with D hard to call. Trimming took off 8 bases at V and 0 bases at J, with 4 bases between the two ends. Germline lookup yields CDR1 MGHDK and CDR2 SYGVNS. The CDR3 contains 11 residues. The CDR3 sequence is CASAMNTEAFF. The CDR3 nucleotides read TGTGCCAGCGCGATGAACACTGAAGCTTTCTTT.